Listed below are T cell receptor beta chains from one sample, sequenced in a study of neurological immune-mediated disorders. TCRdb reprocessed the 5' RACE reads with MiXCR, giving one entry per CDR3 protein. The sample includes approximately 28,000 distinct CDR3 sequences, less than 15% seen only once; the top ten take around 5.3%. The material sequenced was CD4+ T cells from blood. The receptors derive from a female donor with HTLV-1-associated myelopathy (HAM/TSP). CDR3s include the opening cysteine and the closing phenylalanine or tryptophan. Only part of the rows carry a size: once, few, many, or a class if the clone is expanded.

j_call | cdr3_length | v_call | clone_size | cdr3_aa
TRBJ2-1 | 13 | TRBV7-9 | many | CASSLAGANEQFF
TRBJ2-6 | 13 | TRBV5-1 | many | CASSSDGANVLTF
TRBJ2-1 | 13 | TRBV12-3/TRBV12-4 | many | CASSLIGKNEQFF
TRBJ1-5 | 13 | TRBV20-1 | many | CSAGTSSNQPQHF
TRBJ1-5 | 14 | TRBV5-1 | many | CASSLGPGGQPQHF
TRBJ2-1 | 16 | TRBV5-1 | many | CASSLGDRGLWNEQFF
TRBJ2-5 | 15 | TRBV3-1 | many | CASSQVTGFQETQYF
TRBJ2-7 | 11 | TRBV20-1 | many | CSARGIREQYF
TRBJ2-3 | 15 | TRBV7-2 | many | CASSFFSRGRDTQYF
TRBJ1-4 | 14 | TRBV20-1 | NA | CSAYTQGQGGKLFF
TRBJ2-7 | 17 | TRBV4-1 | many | CASSQGEFHLSSYEQYF
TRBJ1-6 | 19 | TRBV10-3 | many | CAISEEAGGWSSYNSPLHF
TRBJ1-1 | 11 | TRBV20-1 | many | CSASSQVEAFF
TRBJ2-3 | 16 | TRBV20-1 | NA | CSARDPTSGYHNTQYF
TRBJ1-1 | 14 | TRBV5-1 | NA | CASSPYPGGTEAFF
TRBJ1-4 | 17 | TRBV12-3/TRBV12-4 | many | CASSFGAVPGFGEKLFF
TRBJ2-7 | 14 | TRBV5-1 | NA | CASSLLEGTGEQYF
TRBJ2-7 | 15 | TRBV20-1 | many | CSARPLAGPAYEQYF
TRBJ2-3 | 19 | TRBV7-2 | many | CASSLMVGRRVGSTDTQYF
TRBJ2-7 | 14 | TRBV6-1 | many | CASSVPDHSYEQYF
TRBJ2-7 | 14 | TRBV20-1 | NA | CSAREFAVEVEQYF
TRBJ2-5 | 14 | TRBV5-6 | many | CASSTGLAEETQYF
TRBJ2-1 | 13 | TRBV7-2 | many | CASSRGQYNEQFF
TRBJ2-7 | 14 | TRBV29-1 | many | CSVVPQGSAYEQYF
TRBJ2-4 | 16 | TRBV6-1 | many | CASSEHLTGGKNIQYF
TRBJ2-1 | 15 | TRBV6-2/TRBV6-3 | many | CASTTGSWGYNEQFF
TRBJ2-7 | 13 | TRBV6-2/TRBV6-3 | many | CASTPGGTYEQYF
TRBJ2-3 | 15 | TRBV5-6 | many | CASSVTGLGTDTQYF
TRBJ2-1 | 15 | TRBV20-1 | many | CSARVGLAGNNEQFF
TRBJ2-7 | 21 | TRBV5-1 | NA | CASSFYICSARGLAGSYEQYF
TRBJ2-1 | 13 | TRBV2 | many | CASTFLAGNEQFF
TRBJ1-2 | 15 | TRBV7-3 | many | CASSPAGGASHGYTF
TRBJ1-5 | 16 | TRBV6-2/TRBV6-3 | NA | CASSSVQGRVRQPQHF
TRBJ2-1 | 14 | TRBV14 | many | CASSKADIHNEQFF
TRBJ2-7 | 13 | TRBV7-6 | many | CASSPTELYEQYF
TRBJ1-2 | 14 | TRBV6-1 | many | CASSYARGSYGYTF
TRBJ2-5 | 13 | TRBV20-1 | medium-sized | CSAEDRGQETQYF
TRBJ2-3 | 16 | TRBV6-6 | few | CASSSLSGSKRDTQYF
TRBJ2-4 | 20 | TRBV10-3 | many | CAISESVFGTSLSAKNIQYF
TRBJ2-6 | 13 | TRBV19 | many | CASSTEGANVLTF
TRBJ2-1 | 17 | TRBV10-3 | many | CAISEVTGRSSYNEQFF
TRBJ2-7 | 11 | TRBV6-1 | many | CASSVSNEQYF
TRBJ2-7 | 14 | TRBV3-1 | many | CASSQRGGPFEQYF
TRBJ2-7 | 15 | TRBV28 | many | CASSKPGTGWYEQYF